This is a list of T cell receptor beta chains from one sample in a study of OX40 agonist ivuxolimab in advanced cancers. Clones were sequenced by immunoSEQ multiplex PCR, and TCRdb holds only the in-frame ones, with some missing. This sample has tens of thousands of clones, with roughly 92% found just once. Material: CD4+ or CD8+ T cells sorted from blood, obtained in a trial of the OX40 agonist ivuxolimab. The source of these receptors is an adult with an advanced solid tumor such as melanoma, head and neck, liver or kidney cancer. Both conserved end residues are part of each CDR3. The order of the fields is V gene, J gene, clone size, D gene, CDR3 protein, CDR3 DNA. The D gene is left open where the match is weak. Clone sizes are given selectively: once, few, many, or a class where the clone is expanded.

TRBV10-1,TRBJ2-1,NA,NA,CASSDGIWNEQFF,TGCGCCAGCAGTGATGGCATTTGGAATGAGCAGTTCTTC
TRBV14,TRBJ2-1,NA,NA,CASSQHSQGVVSNEQFF,TGTGCCAGCAGCCAACACTCTCAGGGAGTGGTCTCTAATGAGCAGTTCTTC
TRBV19,TRBJ2-1,NA,NA,CASGHGNEQFF,TGTGCCAGTGGCCATGGCAATGAGCAGTTCTTC
TRBV27,TRBJ2-7,NA,NA,CASSLGGYEQYF,TGTGCCAGCAGTCTGGGGGGCTACGAGCAGTACTTC
TRBV7-6,TRBJ2-1,NA,TRBD2,CASSLGTGGGPYNEQFF,TGTGCCAGCAGCTTAGGGACTGGCGGGGGGCCTTACAATGAGCAGTTCTTC
TRBV7-9,TRBJ1-5,NA,NA,CASSLGGPGQPQHF,TGTGCCAGCAGCTTAGGGGGTCCGGGTCAGCCCCAGCATTTT
TRBV29-1,TRBJ1-1,NA,NA,CSVIRPNTEAFF,TGCAGCGTTATCAGACCTAACACTGAAGCTTTCTTT
TRBV7-6,TRBJ1-5,NA,NA,CASSLGLGSNQPQHF,TGTGCCAGCAGCTTAGGTCTGGGGAGCAATCAGCCCCAGCATTTT
TRBV9,TRBJ1-3,NA,NA,CASSPSNRRESGNTIYF,TGTGCCAGCAGTCCCTCAAACAGGCGGGAGTCTGGAAACACCATATATTTT
TRBV7-9,TRBJ2-7,once,NA,CASSWRTSYEQYF,TGTGCCAGCAGCTGGAGGACATCCTACGAGCAGTACTTC
TRBV11-2,TRBJ2-2,NA,NA,CASSFPRGGANTGELFF,TGTGCCAGCAGCTTCCCTCGGGGAGGTGCGAACACCGGGGAGCTGTTTTTT
TRBV18,TRBJ2-3,NA,TRBD1,CASSPSPGTGLSDTQYF,TGTGCCAGCTCACCATCTCCCGGGACAGGGCTGTCAGATACGCAGTATTTT
TRBV6-5,TRBJ1-2,NA,TRBD1,CASSYRPGTEKYGYTF,TGTGCCAGCAGTTATAGGCCCGGGACAGAGAAGTATGGCTACACCTTC
TRBV7-9,TRBJ2-6,NA,NA,CASSLPPGRGAGANVLTF,TGTGCCAGCAGCTTACCACCGGGAAGGGGGGCTGGGGCCAACGTCCTGACTTTC
TRBV6-6,TRBJ2-1,NA,NA,CASSYSIRDEQFF,TGTGCCAGCAGTTACTCCATCAGGGATGAGCAGTTCTTC
TRBV27,TRBJ1-4,NA,NA,CASSGQRQLEKLFF,TGTGCCAGCAGTGGACAGCGCCAACTTGAAAAACTGTTTTTT
TRBV7-9,TRBJ1-5,NA,NA,CASSPDTQQPQHF,TGTGCCAGCAGCCCGGACACACAACAGCCCCAGCATTTT
TRBV18,TRBJ1-1,NA,NA,CASSPPIQGLHTEAFF,TGTGCCAGCTCACCACCCATCCAGGGGCTGCACACTGAAGCTTTCTTT
TRBV7-6,TRBJ2-1,once,TRBD2,CASSLLNLAGVISYNEQFF,TGTGCCAGCAGCTTACTAAATTTAGCGGGGGTTATCTCCTACAATGAGCAGTTCTTC
TRBV5-1,TRBJ1-5,once,TRBD1,CASSLVSPGQGNQPQHF,TGCGCCAGCAGCTTGGTTTCTCCGGGACAGGGTAATCAGCCCCAGCATTTT
TRBV7-6,TRBJ1-5,NA,NA,CASSLNSNQPQHF,TGTGCCAGCAGCTTAAATAGCAATCAGCCCCAGCATTTT
TRBV2,TRBJ1-2,NA,NA,CASSEAAGNYGYTF,TGTGCCAGCAGTGAAGCCGCGGGGAACTATGGCTACACCTTC
TRBV28,TRBJ2-3,NA,TRBD1,CATTLDRASTDTQYF,TGTGCCACGACATTAGACAGGGCAAGCACAGATACGCAGTATTTT